This T cell receptor (beta chain) was sequenced in a study of T cells after yellow fever vaccination. Study results and caveats: Clonotype sharing between CD4 and CD8 compartments was small.

The germline CDR1 and CDR2 sequences are SGHVS and FNYEAQ. This CDR3 spans 14 amino acids. V dropped 5 bases and J dropped 4 bases, with 14 bases sitting between them. One entry per CDR3 protein results from TCRdb running MiXCR on the 5' RACE reads. The sample holds a few hundred thousand distinct CDR3 sequences; roughly 5.2% are singletons and the top ten take roughly 3.5%. As to this clonotype: Its antigen is currently unknown.

This sequence originates from a man between 18 and 29 years old who received the YFV17D yellow fever vaccine. V and J are TRBV7-6 and TRBJ2-5; D gene uncertain. This material consisted of CD4+ T cells sorted from PBMCs, taken on the day of the yellow fever booster vaccination. The CDR3 DNA sequence: TGTGCCAGCAGCCTTACGTCGGCAGGAGAGACCCAGTACTTC. This sequence encodes CASSLTSAGETQYF.